A single sample is the source of the 15 T cell receptor beta chains below, sequenced in a study of blood T cell repertoires in COVID-19. Sequencing used immunoSEQ multiplex PCR; TCRdb keeps in-frame clones, though not all of them. The sample shows about 87,000 clones, over 70% of them seen only once. Specimen: peripheral blood. Source of these receptors: a woman aged 45-60 years with acute or convalescent COVID-19.

V usage is TRBV4-2 and J usage is TRBJ2-7; TRBD1 aligns across 9 bases. In germline, CDR1 is LGHNA, CDR2 YNFKEQ. The ends lost 1 base at V and 5 bases at J; junction bases unmatched: 3. This CDR3 is built from 14 residues. The DNA for the CDR3 is TGTGCCAGCAGCCAAGGGACAGGGGCGAACGAGCAGTACTTC. Translation gives CASSQGTGANEQYF.

V and J are TRBV19 and TRBJ2-6; the match to TRBD1 covers 9 bases. Germline trimming cut 5 bases from V and 5 bases from J; bases unmatched to any gene: 10. The length of the CDR3 is 17 residues. Germline V CDR1 and CDR2: LNHDA, SQIVND (reference sequence). CDR3 bases: TGTGCCAGTAGTCCCCCTAACAGGGGGCCCTGGGCCAACGTCCTGACTTTC. It specifies CASSPPNRGPWANVLTF.

The rearrangement uses TRBV7-2 and TRBJ1-2; D gene unclear. This CDR3 comprises 14 residues. Per the germline V gene, CDR1 is SGHTA and CDR2 is FQGNSA. V was clipped by 5 bases and J by 3 bases, with 13 bases between them. The CDR3 sequence: CASSPLTEHYGYTF. CDR3 sequence (DNA): TGTGCCAGCAGCCCCCTCACAGAGCACTATGGCTACACCTTC.

The V call is TRBV19, the J call TRBJ1-4; 7 nucleotides align to TRBD1. CDR3 length: 14 amino acids. The junction had 5 bases not matched to a gene; V was cut back by 6 bases and J by 4 bases. Germline values: CDR1 LNHDA, CDR2 SQIVND (reference sequence). CDR3 amino acids: CASRPGQNNEKLFF. CDR3 in DNA: TGTGCCAGTAGGCCGGGACAGAATAATGAAAAACTGTTTTTT.

The rearrangement joins TRBV3-1 (or the pseudogene TRBV3-2) to TRBJ1-1; 9 nucleotides line up with TRBD1. Germline V CDR1 and CDR2: LGHDT, YNNKEL (reference sequence). The CDR3 has 14 amino acids. V lost 4 bases, J lost 4 bases, and 4 bases stayed unmatched. The CDR3 DNA reads as TGTGCCAGCAGCCCGGGACAGGGCTTCACTGAAGCTTTCTTT. It translates to CASSPGQGFTEAFF.

The chain employs TRBV3-1 (or the pseudogene TRBV3-2) and TRBJ2-3; 7 bases agree with TRBD1. CDR1 is LGHDT, CDR2 YNNKEL, per germline (reference sequence). This CDR3 has 20 residues. V trimming: 2 bases; J trimming: 3 bases; junction bases outside the gene matches: 20. CDR3 region: CASSQIRLSRQGGFTDTQYF. The CDR3 region has the DNA TGTGCCAGCAGCCAAATTAGGTTATCGAGACAGGGTGGGTTTACAGATACGCAGTATTTT.

The V and J genes are TRBV6-1 and TRBJ1-2, with D hard to call. The CDR3 contains 13 residues. Looked up from germline, CDR1 is MNHNS and CDR2 is SASEGT. Trimming shortened V by 3 bases and J by 4 bases, and 9 bases separated the two germline ends. The CDR3 loop is CASSDVRIYGYTF. DNA for the CDR3: TGTGCCAGCAGTGATGTGCGGATCTATGGCTACACCTTC.

The rearrangement joins TRBV10-3 to TRBJ1-3; D uncertain. Germline V gene data show CDR1 as ENHRY and CDR2 as SYGVKD. Trimming shortened V by 2 bases and J by 3 bases, and 17 bases separated the two germline ends. This CDR3 is 17 amino acids long. The CDR3 region has the DNA TGTGCCATCAGTGAGCCCCCGGGAAAAATGGGTGGAAACACCATATATTTT. Translating it yields CAISEPPGKMGGNTIYF.

This clone showed up just a few times. This chain links TRBV27 with TRBJ2-7, with 11 positions matching TRBD2. The V segment lost 4 bases and the J segment 0 bases; nucleotides outside the gene matches: 2. Germline-derived CDR1 and CDR2 are MNHEY and SMNVEV (reference sequence). The CDR3 is made up of 15 amino acids. As DNA, the CDR3 is TGTGCCAGCAGTTCCGGGACTAGCGGCTCCTACGAGCAGTACTTC. Its protein product is CASSSGTSGSYEQYF.

The chain employs TRBV19 and TRBJ1-2; 8 nucleotides line up with TRBD1. Looked up from germline, CDR1 is LNHDA and CDR2 is SQIVND (reference sequence). The CDR3 contains 15 residues. Trimming took 7 bases from V and 7 from J; bases not matched to a gene: 14. Here the CDR3 DNA reads TGTGCCAGTACCAAGTATCAGGCGGACAGGGTTGGCTACACCTTC. This gives the protein CASTKYQADRVGYTF.

A few counts support this clone. This chain connects TRBV6-1 to TRBJ2-7; TRBD2 matches at 7 bases. The CDR3 has 16 residues. In germline, CDR1 is MNHNS, CDR2 SASEGT. The J segment lost 0 bases and the V segment lost 4 bases, leaving 9 bases of the junction unmatched. In DNA, the CDR3 is TGTGCCAGCAGTGGGGGGGGACGTTCAAGCTCCTACGAGCAGTACTTC. Encoded protein: CASSGGGRSSSYEQYF.

V gene TRBV19 combines with J gene TRBJ2-5; 9 bases line up with TRBD1. Trimming removed 3 bases from V and 1 base from J; junction bases left unmatched: 3. CDR3 length: 15 residues. Germline CDR1 is LNHDA and CDR2 is SQIVND (reference sequence). DNA for the CDR3: TGTGCCAGTAGTATTGGACAGGGGTCCCAAGAGACCCAGTACTTC. Translating it yields CASSIGQGSQETQYF. Together with reference TRBV19 and TRBJ2-5, the CDR3 gives the full variable domain: DGGITQSPKYLFRKEGQNVTLSCEQNLNHDAMYWYRQDPGQGLRLIYYSQIVNDFQKGDIAEGYSVSREKKESFPLTVTSAQKNPTAFYLCASSIGQGSQETQYFGPGTRLLVL.

This clone was picked up a small number of times. The chain is built from TRBV2 and TRBJ1-2; TRBD1 is a possible D gene (5 bases). V dropped 7 bases and J dropped 2 bases, with 8 bases sitting between them. The CDR3 consists of 12 residues. The V gene's germline CDR1 is SNHLY and CDR2 FYNNEI. The CDR3 sequence: CASMGRNYGYTF. The CDR3 DNA sequence: TGTGCCAGCATGGGGCGAAACTATGGCTACACCTTC.

V usage is TRBV6-6 and J usage is TRBJ2-7; a weak D match, TRBD2 (5 bases). Germline CDR1 MNHNY, CDR2 SVGAGI (reference sequence). Trimming took 6 bases from V and 5 from J, leaving 17 bases between them. The length of the CDR3 is 14 residues. The CDR3 DNA follows: TGTGCCAGCAGGAACGGGGTCGACCTTCACGAGCAGTACTTC. Translation gives CASRNGVDLHEQYF.

The V call is TRBV7-2, the J call TRBJ1-2; 7 bases map to TRBD1. This CDR3 has 12 residues. V dropped 10 bases and J dropped 6; count of bases not matched to a gene: 8. Germline V gene lookup returns CDR1 SGHTA and CDR2 FQGNSA. The CDR3 nucleotides read TGTGCCATCCTACGTGGGACAGATGGCTACACCTTC. Its translation is CAILRGTDGYTF.